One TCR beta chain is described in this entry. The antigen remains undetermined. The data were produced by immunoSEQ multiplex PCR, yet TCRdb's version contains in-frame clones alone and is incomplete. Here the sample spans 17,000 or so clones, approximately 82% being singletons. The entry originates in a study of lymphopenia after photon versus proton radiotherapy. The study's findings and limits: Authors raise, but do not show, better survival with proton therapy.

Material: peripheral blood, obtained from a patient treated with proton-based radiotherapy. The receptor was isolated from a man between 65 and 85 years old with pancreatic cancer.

In nucleotides, the CDR3 is TGTGCCAGCTCACCACGAACCGGGACAGGGGGCCACGAGCAGTACTTC. Amino acid sequence: CASSPRTGTGGHEQYF. This chain uses TRBV18 with TRBJ2-7, with TRBD1 matching 12 bases. The CDR3 has 16 amino acids. CDR1 and CDR2 from the germline V gene are KGHSH and LQKENI. Trimming took 1 base from V and 5 from J; bases not matched to a gene: 6.